This T cell receptor beta chain was retrieved from a study of metastatic and nonmetastatic thyroid tumors. Study at large: Repertoire comparisons spanned blood and tumor or nodule tissue from malignant and benign thyroid patients. Regarding the study as a whole: Benign nodules were reported to have significantly lower TCR beta diversity than malignant thyroid tumors, in blood and tumor.

Per the original data handling: To classify distant metastasis in papillary thyroid cancer, a model was built from CDR3 differences across clinicopathological groups. MiXCR re-clonotyped the PCR reads for TCRdb. TCRdb's processing, not the study's, gives the V and J calls here. The sample consists of about 7,000 clones, approximately 40% of them appearing once. V was pared by 6 bases and J by 5 bases, with 10 bases of the junction left unmatched. Germline CDR1 and CDR2: LNHDA and SQIVND (reference sequence). The CDR3 has 15 amino acids. Each patient came to thyroid surgery without any prior treatment (of any kind). This clone was observed once. Its antigen is unidentified.

The V call is TRBV19, the J call TRBJ2-1, with 7 bases that match TRBD2. The sample comprised tumor tissue. The source is a female donor with papillary thyroid cancer or a benign thyroid nodule (not recorded which). Some clones in this sample may be carry-over from other donors' samples. As DNA, the CDR3 is TGTGCCAGTAGAACTAGCGCGGTAATCAACAATGAGCAGTTCTTC. Amino acids: CASRTSAVINNEQFF.